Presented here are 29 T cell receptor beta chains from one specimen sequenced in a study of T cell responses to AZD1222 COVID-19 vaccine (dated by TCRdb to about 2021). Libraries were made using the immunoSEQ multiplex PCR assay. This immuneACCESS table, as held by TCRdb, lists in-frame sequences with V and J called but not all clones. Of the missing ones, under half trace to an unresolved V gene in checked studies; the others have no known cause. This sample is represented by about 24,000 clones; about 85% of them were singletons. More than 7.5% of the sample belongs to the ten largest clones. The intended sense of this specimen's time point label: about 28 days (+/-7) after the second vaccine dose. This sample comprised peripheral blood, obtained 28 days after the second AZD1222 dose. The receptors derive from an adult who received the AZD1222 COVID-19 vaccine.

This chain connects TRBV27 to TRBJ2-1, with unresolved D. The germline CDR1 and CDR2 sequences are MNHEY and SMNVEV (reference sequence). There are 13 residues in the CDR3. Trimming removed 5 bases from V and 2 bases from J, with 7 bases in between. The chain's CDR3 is CASSKAAYNEQFF. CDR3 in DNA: TGTGCCAGCAGTAAAGCAGCCTACAATGAGCAGTTCTTC.

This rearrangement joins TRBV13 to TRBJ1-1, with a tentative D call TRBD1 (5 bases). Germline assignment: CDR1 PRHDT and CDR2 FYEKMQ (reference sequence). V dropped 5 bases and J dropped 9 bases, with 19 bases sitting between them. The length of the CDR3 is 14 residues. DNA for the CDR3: TGTGCCAGCAGCCCCTACCAGGGATCAAGAAAAGCTTTCTTT. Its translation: CASSPYQGSRKAFF.

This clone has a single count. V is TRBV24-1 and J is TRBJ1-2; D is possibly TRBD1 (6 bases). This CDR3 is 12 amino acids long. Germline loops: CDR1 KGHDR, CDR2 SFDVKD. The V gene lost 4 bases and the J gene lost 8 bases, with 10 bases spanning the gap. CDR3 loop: CATSENRDGYTF. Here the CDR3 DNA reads TGTGCCACCAGTGAGAACAGGGACGGCTACACCTTC.

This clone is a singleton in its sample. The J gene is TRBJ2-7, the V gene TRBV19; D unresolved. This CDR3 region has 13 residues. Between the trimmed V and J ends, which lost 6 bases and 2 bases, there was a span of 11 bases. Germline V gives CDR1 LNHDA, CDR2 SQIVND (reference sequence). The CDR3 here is CASSPRVTYEQYF. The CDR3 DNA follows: TGTGCCAGTAGCCCAAGAGTTACCTACGAGCAGTACTTC.

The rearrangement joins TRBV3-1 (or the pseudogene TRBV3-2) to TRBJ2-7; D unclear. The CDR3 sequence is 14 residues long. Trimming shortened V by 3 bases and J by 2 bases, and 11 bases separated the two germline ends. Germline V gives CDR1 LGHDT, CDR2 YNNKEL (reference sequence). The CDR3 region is CASSHDGFAYEQYF. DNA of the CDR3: TGTGCCAGCAGCCATGACGGTTTCGCCTACGAGCAGTACTTC.

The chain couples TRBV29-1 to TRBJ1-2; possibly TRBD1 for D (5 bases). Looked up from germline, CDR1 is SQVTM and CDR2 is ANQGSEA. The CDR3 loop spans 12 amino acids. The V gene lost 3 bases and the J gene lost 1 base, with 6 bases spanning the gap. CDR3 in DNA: TGCAGCGTTGACAGGGTTAACTATGGCTACACCTTC. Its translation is CSVDRVNYGYTF.

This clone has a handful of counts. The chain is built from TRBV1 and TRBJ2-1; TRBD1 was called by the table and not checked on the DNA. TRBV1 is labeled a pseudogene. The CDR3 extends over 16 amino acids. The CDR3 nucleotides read TGCACCAGCAGCCAACCCCCCCCGTTTCGTGGCCATGAGCAGTTCTTC. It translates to CTSSQPPPFRGHEQFF.

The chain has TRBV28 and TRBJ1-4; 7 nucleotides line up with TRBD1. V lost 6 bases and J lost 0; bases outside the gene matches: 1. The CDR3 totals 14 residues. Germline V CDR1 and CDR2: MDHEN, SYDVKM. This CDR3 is CASSGTATNEKLFF. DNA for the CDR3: TGTGCCAGCAGCGGGACAGCAACTAATGAAAAACTGTTTTTT.

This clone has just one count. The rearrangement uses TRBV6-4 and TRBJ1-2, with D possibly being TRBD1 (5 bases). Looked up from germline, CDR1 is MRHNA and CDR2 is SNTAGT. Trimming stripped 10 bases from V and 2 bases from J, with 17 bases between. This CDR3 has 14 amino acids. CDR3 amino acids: CATTTAKPNYGYTF. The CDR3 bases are TGTGCCACAACGACAGCAAAACCCAACTATGGCTACACCTTC.

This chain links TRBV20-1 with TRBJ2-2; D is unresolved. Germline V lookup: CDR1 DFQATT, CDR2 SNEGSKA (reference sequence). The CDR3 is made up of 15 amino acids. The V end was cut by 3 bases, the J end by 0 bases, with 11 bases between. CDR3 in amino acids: CSASLGNTNTGELFF. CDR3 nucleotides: TGCAGTGCTAGTTTGGGAAACACGAACACCGGGGAGCTGTTTTTT.

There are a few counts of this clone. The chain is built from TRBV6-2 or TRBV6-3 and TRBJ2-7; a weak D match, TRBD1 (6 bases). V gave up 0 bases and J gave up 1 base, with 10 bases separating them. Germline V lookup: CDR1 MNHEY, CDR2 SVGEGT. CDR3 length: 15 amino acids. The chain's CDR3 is CASSYSMRGSYEQYF. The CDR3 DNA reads TGTGCCAGCAGTTACTCGATGAGGGGGTCCTACGAGCAGTACTTC.

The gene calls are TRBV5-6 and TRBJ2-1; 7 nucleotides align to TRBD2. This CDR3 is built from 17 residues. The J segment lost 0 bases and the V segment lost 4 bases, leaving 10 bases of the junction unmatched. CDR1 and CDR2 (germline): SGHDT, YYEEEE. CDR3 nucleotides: TGTGCCAGCAGCCCGGAGGGAGGGAGCAGCTCCTACAATGAGCAGTTCTTC. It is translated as CASSPEGGSSSYNEQFF.

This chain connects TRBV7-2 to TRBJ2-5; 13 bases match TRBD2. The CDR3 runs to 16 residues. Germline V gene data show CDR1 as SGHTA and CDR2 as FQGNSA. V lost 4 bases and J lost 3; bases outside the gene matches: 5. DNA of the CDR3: TGTGCCAGCAGCTCCCCGGGACTAGCGGGAAAAGAGACCCAGTACTTC. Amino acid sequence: CASSSPGLAGKETQYF.

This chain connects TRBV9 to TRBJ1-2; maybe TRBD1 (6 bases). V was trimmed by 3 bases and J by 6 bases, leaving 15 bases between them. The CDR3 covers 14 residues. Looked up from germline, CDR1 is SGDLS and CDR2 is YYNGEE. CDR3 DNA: TGTGCCAGCAGCGCTTACAGGGAGAATCATGGCTACACCTTC. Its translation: CASSAYRENHGYTF.

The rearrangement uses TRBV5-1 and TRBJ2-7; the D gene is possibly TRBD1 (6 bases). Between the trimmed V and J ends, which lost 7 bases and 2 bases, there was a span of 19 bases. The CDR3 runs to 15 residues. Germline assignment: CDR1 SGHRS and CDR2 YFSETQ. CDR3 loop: CASVSPWQGPYEQYF. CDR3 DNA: TGCGCCAGCGTATCCCCCTGGCAGGGGCCCTACGAGCAGTACTTC.

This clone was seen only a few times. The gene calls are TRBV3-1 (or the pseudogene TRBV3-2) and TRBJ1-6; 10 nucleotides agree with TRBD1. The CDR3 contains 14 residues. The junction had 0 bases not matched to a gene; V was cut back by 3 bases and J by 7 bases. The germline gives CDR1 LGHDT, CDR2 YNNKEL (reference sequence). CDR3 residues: CASSQDRGNSPLHF. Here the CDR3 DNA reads TGTGCCAGCAGCCAGGACAGGGGGAATTCACCCCTCCACTTT.

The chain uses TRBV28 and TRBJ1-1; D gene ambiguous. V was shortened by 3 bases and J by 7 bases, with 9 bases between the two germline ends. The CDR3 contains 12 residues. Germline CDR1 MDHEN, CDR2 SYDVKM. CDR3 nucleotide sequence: TGTGCCAGCAGTTTTGGGCGGAGTGAAGCTTTCTTT. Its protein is CASSFGRSEAFF.

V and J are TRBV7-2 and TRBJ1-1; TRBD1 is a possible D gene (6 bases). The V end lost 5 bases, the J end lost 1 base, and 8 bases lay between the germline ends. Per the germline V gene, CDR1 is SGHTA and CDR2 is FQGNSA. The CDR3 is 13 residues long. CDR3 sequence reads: CASSRQENTEAFF. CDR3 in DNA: TGTGCCAGCAGCCGACAGGAGAACACTGAAGCTTTCTTT.

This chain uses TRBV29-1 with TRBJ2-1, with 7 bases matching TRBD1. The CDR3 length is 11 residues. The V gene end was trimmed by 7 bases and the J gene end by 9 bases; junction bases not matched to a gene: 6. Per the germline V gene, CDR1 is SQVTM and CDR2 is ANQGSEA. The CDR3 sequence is CSGRTGLEQFF. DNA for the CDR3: TGCAGCGGCCGGACAGGCCTTGAGCAGTTCTTC.

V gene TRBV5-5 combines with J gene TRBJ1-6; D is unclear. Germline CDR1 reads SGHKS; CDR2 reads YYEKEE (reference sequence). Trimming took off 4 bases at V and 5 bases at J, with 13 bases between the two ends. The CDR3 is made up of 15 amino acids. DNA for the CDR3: TGTGCCAGCAGCCGAACGGTCAGAGATAATTCACCCCTCCACTTT. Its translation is CASSRTVRDNSPLHF.

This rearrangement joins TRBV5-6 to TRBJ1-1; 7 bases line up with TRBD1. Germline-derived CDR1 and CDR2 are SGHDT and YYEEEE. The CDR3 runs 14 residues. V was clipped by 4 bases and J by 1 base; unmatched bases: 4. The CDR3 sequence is CASSKGQPNTEAFF. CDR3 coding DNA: TGTGCCAGCAGCAAGGGACAGCCGAACACTGAAGCTTTCTTT.

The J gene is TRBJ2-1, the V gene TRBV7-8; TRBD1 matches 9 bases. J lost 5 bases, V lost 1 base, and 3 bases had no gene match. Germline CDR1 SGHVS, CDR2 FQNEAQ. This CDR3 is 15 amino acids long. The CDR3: CASSLVGTGNNEQFF. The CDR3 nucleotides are TGTGCCAGCAGCTTAGTGGGGACAGGGAACAATGAGCAGTTCTTC.

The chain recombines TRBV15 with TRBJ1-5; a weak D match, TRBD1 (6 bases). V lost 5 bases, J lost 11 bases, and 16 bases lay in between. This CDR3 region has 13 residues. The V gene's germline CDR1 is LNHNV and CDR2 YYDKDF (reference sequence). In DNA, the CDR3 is TGTGCCACCAGCTACCAAGGCGCAGGGGCCCAGCATTTT. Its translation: CATSYQGAGAQHF.

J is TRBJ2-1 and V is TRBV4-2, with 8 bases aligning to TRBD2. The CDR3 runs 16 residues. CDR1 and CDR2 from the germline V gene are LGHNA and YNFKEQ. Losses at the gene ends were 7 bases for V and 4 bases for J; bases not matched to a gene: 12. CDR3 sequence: CASTRTSSDPYNEQFF. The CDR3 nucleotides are TGTGCCAGCACTCGGACTAGCTCGGATCCTTACAATGAGCAGTTCTTC.

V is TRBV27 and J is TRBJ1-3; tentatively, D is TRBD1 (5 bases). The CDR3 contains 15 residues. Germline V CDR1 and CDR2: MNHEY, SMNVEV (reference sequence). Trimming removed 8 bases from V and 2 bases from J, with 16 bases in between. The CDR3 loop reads CASGRRGVAGNTIYF. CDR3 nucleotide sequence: TGTGCCAGCGGACGCCGGGGGGTTGCTGGAAACACCATATATTTT.

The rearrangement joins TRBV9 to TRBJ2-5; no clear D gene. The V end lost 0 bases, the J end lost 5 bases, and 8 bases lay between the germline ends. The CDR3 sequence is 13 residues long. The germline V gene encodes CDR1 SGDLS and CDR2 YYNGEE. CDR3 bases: TGTGCCAGCAGCGTAGGGGGTGCGGAGACCCAGTACTTC. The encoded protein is CASSVGGAETQYF.

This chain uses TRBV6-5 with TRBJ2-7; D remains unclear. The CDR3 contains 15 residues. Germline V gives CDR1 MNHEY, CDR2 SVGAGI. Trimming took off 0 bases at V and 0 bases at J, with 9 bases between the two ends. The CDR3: CASSYSSAYSYEQYF. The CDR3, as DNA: TGTGCCAGCAGTTACTCGAGTGCGTACTCCTACGAGCAGTACTTC.

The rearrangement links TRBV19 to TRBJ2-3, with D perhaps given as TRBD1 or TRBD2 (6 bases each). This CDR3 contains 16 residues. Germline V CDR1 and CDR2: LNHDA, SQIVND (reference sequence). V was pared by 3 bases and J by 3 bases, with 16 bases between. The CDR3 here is CASSIVGGAVTDTQYF. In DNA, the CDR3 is TGTGCCAGTAGTATTGTCGGGGGCGCGGTGACAGATACGCAGTATTTT. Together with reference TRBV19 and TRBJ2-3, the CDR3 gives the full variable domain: DGGITQSPKYLFRKEGQNVTLSCEQNLNHDAMYWYRQDPGQGLRLIYYSQIVNDFQKGDIAEGYSVSREKKESFPLTVTSAQKNPTAFYLCASSIVGGAVTDTQYFGPGTRLTVL.

The CDR3: CASSSRGTQYF. The CDR3 coding sequence is TGTGCCAGCAGTAGCCGGGGGACCCAGTACTTC. The genes are TRBV7-2 and TRBJ2-5; the D gene is possibly TRBD2 (5 bases). CDR1 and CDR2 from the germline V gene are SGHTA and FQGNSA. The CDR3 totals 11 residues. V dropped 6 bases and J dropped 7 bases, with 9 bases sitting between them. The variable domain in full, completed from reference TRBV7-2 and TRBJ2-5, reads GAGVSQSPSNKVTEKGKDVELRCDPISGHTALYWYRQSLGQGLEFLIYFQGNSAPDKSGLPSDRFSAERTGGSVSTLTIQRTQQEDSAVYLCASSSRGTQYFGPGTRLLVL.